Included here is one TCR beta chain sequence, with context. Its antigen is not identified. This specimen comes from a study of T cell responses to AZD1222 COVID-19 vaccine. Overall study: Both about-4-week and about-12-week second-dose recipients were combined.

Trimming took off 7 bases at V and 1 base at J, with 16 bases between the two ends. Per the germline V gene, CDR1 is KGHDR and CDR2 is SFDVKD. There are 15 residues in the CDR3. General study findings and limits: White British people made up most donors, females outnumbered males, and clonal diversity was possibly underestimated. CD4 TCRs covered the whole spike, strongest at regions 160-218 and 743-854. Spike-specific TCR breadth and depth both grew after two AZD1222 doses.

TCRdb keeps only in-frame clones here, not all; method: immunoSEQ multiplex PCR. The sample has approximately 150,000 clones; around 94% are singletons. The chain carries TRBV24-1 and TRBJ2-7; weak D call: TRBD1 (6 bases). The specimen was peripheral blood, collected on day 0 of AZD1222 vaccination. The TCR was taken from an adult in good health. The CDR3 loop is CATSRDIKTSYEQYF. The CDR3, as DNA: TGTGCCACCAGCCGGGACATCAAGACATCCTACGAGCAGTACTTC.